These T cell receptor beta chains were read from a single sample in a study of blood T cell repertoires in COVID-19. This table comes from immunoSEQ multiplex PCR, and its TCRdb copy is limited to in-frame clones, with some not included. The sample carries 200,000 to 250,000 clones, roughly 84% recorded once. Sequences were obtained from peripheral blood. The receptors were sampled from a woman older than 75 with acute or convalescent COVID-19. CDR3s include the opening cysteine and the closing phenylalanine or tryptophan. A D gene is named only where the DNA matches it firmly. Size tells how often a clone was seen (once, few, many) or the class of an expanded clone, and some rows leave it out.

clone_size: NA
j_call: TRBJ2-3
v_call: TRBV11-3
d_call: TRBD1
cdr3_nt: TGTGCCAGCAGCTTGGGACAGGGGGGAGATACGCAGTATTTT
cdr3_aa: CASSLGQGGDTQYF

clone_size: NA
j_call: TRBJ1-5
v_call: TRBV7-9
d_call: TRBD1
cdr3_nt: TGTGCCAGCAGCTCCTGGACAGGGTCAAATCAGCCCCAGCATTTT
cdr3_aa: CASSSWTGSNQPQHF

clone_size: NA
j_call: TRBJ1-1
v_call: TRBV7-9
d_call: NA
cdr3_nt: TGTGCCAGCAGCGAGCAGGGAAGGAACACTGAAGCTTTCTTT
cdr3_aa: CASSEQGRNTEAFF

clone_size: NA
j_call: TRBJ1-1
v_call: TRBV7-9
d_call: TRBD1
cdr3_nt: TGTGCCAGCAGCTCCGGGACAGGTTCTACTGAAGCTTTCTTT
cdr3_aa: CASSSGTGSTEAFF

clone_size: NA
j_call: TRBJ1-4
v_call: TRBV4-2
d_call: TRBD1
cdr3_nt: TGTGCCAGCAGCCCCCGGGACAGGGGTAATGAAAAACTGTTTTTT
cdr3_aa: CASSPRDRGNEKLFF

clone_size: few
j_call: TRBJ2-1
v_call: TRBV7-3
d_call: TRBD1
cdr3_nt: TGTGCCAGCAGCTTAGGTACAGGGGCAAAGGAGCAGTTCTTC
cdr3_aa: CASSLGTGAKEQFF

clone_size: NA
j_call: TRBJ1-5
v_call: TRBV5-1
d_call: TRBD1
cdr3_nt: TGCGCCAGCAGCCCCGGACAGGGTGGCAATCAGCCCCAGCATTTT
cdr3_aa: CASSPGQGGNQPQHF

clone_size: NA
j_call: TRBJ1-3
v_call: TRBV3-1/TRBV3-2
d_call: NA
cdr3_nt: TGTGCCAGCAGCCAAGATAGAGTTGCGACCATATATTTT
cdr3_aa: CASSQDRVATIYF

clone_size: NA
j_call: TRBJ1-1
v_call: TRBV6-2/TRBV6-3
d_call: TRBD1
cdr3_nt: TGTGCCAGCAGTCCCCGGGACAGAGCTGAAGCTTTCTTT
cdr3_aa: CASSPRDRAEAFF

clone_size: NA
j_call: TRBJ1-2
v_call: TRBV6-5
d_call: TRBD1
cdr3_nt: TGTGCCAGCAGTTACTCATCGGACAGGGCTGGCTACACCTTC
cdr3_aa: CASSYSSDRAGYTF

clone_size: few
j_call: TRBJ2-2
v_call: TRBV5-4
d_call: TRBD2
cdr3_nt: TGTGCCAGCTCGCCGGGGACTAGCGGCACCGGGGAGCTGTTTTTT
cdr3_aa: CASSPGTSGTGELFF